The clone carrying this T cell receptor beta chain was detected a few times. This specimen comes from a study of identical twins. The germline CDR1 and CDR2 sequences are DFQATT and SNEGSKA (reference sequence). This CDR3 has 13 residues. TCRdb reanalysed the 5' RACE reads using MiXCR and keeps one entry per CDR3 protein. The table includes approximately 1.8 million distinct CDR3 sequences, around a third detected once. The rearrangement links TRBV20-1 to TRBJ2-1, with a weak D call TRBD2 (6 bases). The sequence came from a newborn girl in good health. The sequencing sample was made of cord blood. The CDR3 here is CSAVGSPYNEQFF. DNA of the CDR3: TGCAGCGCCGTCGGGAGTCCCTACAATGAGCAGTTCTTC.